Listed below are T cell receptor beta chains from one sample, sequenced in a study of PD-1 blockade in mismatch repair-deficient tumors. Method: immunoSEQ multiplex PCR; TCRdb's copy keeps in-frame clones and lacks some. The sample consists of under 50,000 clones, about 85% of them appearing once. The sequencing here drew on peripheral blood, taken 4 weeks after starting pembrolizumab. The receptors derive from an adult with mismatch repair-deficient cancer. Both conserved end residues are part of each CDR3. D genes are given only for firm matches. For some rows the clone size is stated as once, few or many, or as a class when expanded; others skip it.

j_call d_call clone_size v_call cdr3_aa cdr3_nt
TRBJ1-1 TRBD1 few TRBV6-1 CASSKGDRGEAFF TGTGCCAGCAGTAAGGGGGACAGGGGTGAAGCTTTCTTT
TRBJ1-5 TRBD1 once TRBV19 CASSISAGGQPQHF TGTGCCAGTAGTATTTCGGCAGGGGGCCAGCCCCAGCATTTT
TRBJ2-2 TRBD1 - TRBV7-2 CASSLFRGLDTGELFF TGTGCCAGCAGCTTATTCAGGGGGCTGGATACCGGGGAGCTGTTTTTT
TRBJ1-2 - many TRBV4-3 CASSSSGGYGYTF TGCGCCAGCAGCTCTAGTGGGGGGTATGGCTACACCTTC
TRBJ2-7 - - TRBV6-1 CASSEMVDEQYF TGTGCCAGCAGTGAAATGGTCGACGAGCAGTACTTC
TRBJ1-1 - - TRBV6-1 CASSVGGNTEAFF TGTGCCAGCAGTGTAGGGGGGAACACTGAAGCTTTCTTT
TRBJ2-1 - few TRBV11-2 CASSPRLGSYNEQFF TGTGCCAGCAGCCCTAGGCTGGGCTCCTACAATGAGCAGTTCTTC
TRBJ2-4 TRBD2 few TRBV7-2 CASSLVRGGEYIQYF TGTGCCAGCAGCTTAGTGAGGGGAGGGGAGTACATTCAGTACTTC
TRBJ2-1 - - TRBV11-2 CASSLAPAGAEQFF TGTGCCAGCAGCTTAGCCCCCGCAGGAGCTGAGCAGTTCTTC
TRBJ2-3 - - TRBV30 CASRQWVRTDTQYF TGTGCCTCAAGGCAATGGGTGCGCACAGATACGCAGTATTTT
TRBJ2-7 TRBD2 few TRBV28 CASSPLTSGSYEQYF TGTGCCAGCAGTCCACTGACTAGCGGGAGCTACGAGCAGTACTTC
TRBJ1-2 - - TRBV15 CATSRDQYGYTF TGTGCCACCAGCAGAGATCAGTATGGCTACACCTTC
TRBJ2-7 - - TRBV19 CASSRGEQYF TGTGCCAGTAGTAGGGGCGAGCAGTACTTC
TRBJ2-7 TRBD2 - TRBV10-3 CAISAHWTSGSYEQYF TGTGCCATCAGTGCCCATTGGACTAGCGGGAGCTACGAGCAGTACTTC
TRBJ2-7 - once TRBV5-1 CASSADFYEQYF TGCGCCAGCAGCGCGGACTTCTACGAGCAGTACTTC